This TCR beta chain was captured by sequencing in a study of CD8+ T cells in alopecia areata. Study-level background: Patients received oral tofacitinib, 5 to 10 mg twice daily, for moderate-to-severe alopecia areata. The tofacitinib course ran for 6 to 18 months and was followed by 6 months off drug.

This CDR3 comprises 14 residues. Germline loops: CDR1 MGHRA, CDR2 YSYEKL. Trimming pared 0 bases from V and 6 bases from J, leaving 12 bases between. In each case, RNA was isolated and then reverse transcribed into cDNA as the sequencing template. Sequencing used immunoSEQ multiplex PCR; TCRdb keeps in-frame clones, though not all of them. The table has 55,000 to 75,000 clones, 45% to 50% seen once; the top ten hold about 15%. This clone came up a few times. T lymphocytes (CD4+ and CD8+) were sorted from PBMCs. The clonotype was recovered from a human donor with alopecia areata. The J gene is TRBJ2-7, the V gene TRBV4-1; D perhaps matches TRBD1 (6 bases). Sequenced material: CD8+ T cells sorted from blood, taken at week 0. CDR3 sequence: CASSQDRQGSEQYF. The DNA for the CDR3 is TGCGCCAGCAGCCAAGATCGGCAGGGGAGCGAGCAGTACTTC.